Each of the 32 T cell receptor beta chains below was sequenced from the same sample in a study of immune evolution from preneoplasia to lung adenocarcinoma. The table came from immunoSEQ multiplex PCR; TCRdb's copy has only in-frame clones and leaves some out. The table records 6,000 to 8,000 clones, roughly 79% of them present only once. Sequenced: FFPE adjacent normal lung tissue. These receptors originate from a person aged 65 to 85 with lung adenocarcinoma.

The chain is built from TRBV6-6 and TRBJ1-6, with D possibly TRBD1 on 5 matching bases. This CDR3 comprises 14 residues. Trimming removed 9 bases from V and 9 bases from J, with 18 bases in between. In germline, CDR1 is MNHNY, CDR2 SVGAGI (reference sequence). In nucleotides, the CDR3 is TGTGCCAGGGCGCGACAGCCGGGAGTTTCACCCCTCCACTTT. Translated, it gives CARARQPGVSPLHF.

The rearrangement links TRBV18 to TRBJ2-7; 11 bases line up with TRBD1. Germline lookup yields CDR1 KGHSH and CDR2 LQKENI. This CDR3 is 13 amino acids long. V gave up 8 bases and J gave up 7 bases; unmatched junction bases: 7. The CDR3 loop reads CASLGQGAGEQYF. The CDR3 bases are TGTGCCAGCCTCGGACAGGGGGCGGGAGAGCAGTACTTC.

This chain uses TRBV5-1 with TRBJ1-1, with D tentatively TRBD1 (6 bases). Trimming shortened V by 4 bases and J by 11 bases, and 24 bases separated the two germline ends. This CDR3 region has 15 residues. Germline V gives CDR1 SGHRS, CDR2 YFSETQ. The CDR3 bases are TGCGCCAGCAGCGACCCGTACAGGGCCCTGGGAGAGGCTTTCTTT. This gives the protein CASSDPYRALGEAFF.

Only one count was recorded for this clone. J is TRBJ2-3 and V is TRBV5-1, with unresolved D. The germline V and J ends were trimmed by 4 bases and 5 bases, with 5 bases remaining between them. The CDR3 extends over 11 amino acids. In germline, CDR1 is SGHRS, CDR2 YFSETQ. The CDR3 DNA follows: TGCGCCAGCAGCATCGAAGATACGCAGTATTTT. It translates to CASSIEDTQYF.

This chain connects TRBV11-2 to TRBJ2-4; D unclear. The CDR3 consists of 11 residues. CDR1 SGHAT and CDR2 FQNNGV come from the germline V gene. Between the trimmed V and J ends, which lost 6 bases and 9 bases, there was a span of 9 bases. The CDR3 here is CASSLGGIQYF. The CDR3 nucleotides are TGTGCCAGCAGTCTGGGCGGCATTCAGTACTTC. The full variable domain, in which reference TRBV11-2 and TRBJ2-4 provide the parts outside the CDR3, is EAGVAQSPRYKIIEKRQSVAFWCNPISGHATLYWYQQILGQGPKLLIQFQNNGVVDDSQLPKDRFSAERLKGVDSTLKIQPAKLEDSAVYLCASSLGGIQYFGAGTRLSVL.

This rearrangement joins TRBV5-1 to TRBJ1-2, with 7 bases matching TRBD1. Germline lookup yields CDR1 SGHRS and CDR2 YFSETQ. The CDR3 extends over 15 amino acids. The J segment lost 6 bases and the V segment lost 2 bases, leaving 10 bases of the junction unmatched. CDR3 DNA: TGCGCCAGCAGCTTAGGGGGGACAGTAGGAGATGGCTACACCTTC. Protein: CASSLGGTVGDGYTF. The complete variable domain, with remaining parts taken from reference TRBV5-1 and TRBJ1-2, reads KAGVTQTPRYLIKTRGQQVTLSCSPISGHRSVSWYQQTPGQGLQFLFEYFSETQRNKGNFPGRFSGRQFSNSRSEMNVSTLELGDSALYLCASSLGGTVGDGYTFGSGTRLTVV.

The chain carries TRBV19 and TRBJ1-5; D is possibly TRBD1 (5 bases). CDR1 is LNHDA and CDR2 is SQIVND in the germline V gene (reference sequence). The V end was cut by 3 bases, the J end by 3 bases, with 6 bases between. There are 13 residues in the CDR3. CDR3 coding DNA: TGTGCCAGTAGTATGGGGCCCAATCAGCCCCAGCATTTT. It translates to CASSMGPNQPQHF.

The chain links TRBV6-5 to TRBJ1-2; no firm D call. Per the germline V gene, CDR1 is MNHEY and CDR2 is SVGAGI. V shed 6 bases and J shed 2 bases, with 10 bases lying between them. The CDR3 is 13 residues long. The CDR3 region is CASRLDANYGYTF. For the CDR3, the DNA is TGTGCCAGCAGGTTGGACGCCAACTATGGCTACACCTTC.

This clone was recorded once. V usage is TRBV5-4 and J usage is TRBJ2-1; TRBD2 might be the D (5 bases). Trimming stripped 2 bases from V and 2 bases from J, with 8 bases between. Germline V gene lookup returns CDR1 SGHNT and CDR2 YYREEE (reference sequence). This CDR3 comprises 14 residues. In nucleotides, the CDR3 is TGTGCCAGCAGCTTCGCCGGGACCTACAATGAGCAGTTCTTC. Residues: CASSFAGTYNEQFF. The whole variable domain, filled in from reference TRBV5-4 and TRBJ2-1, reads ETGVTQSPTHLIKTRGQQVTLRCSSQSGHNTVSWYQQALGQGPQFIFQYYREEENGRGNFPPRFSGLQFPNYSSELNVNALELDDSALYLCASSFAGTYNEQFFGPGTRLTVL.

This clone was picked up a small number of times. The rearrangement joins TRBV9 to TRBJ2-3, with 11 bases that match TRBD2. Losses at the gene ends were 2 bases for V and 2 bases for J; bases not matched to a gene: 4. In germline, CDR1 is SGDLS, CDR2 YYNGEE. The CDR3 loop spans 16 amino acids. The CDR3 sequence: CASSVTSGGYTDTQYF. In nucleotides, the CDR3 is TGTGCCAGCAGCGTTACTAGCGGGGGTTACACAGATACGCAGTATTTT.

The V gene is TRBV11-2, the J gene TRBJ2-5; D might be TRBD1 or TRBD2, each matching 6 bases. CDR3 length equals 16 residues. V lost 5 bases, J lost 2 bases, and 18 bases lay in between. The V gene's germline CDR1 is SGHAT and CDR2 FQNNGV. CDR3 DNA sequence: TGTGCCAGCAGCCCTCCGGGGGCCTTGGGGCAAGAGACCCAGTACTTC. Protein: CASSPPGALGQETQYF.

The chain is built from TRBV28 and TRBJ1-1; maybe TRBD1 (6 bases). The V gene lost 4 bases and the J gene lost 9 bases, with 18 bases spanning the gap. This CDR3 contains 14 residues. Germline-derived CDR1 and CDR2 are MDHEN and SYDVKM. CDR3 in DNA: TGTGCCAGCAGTTGGGGCAGGCAGGGGTACCAAGCTTTCTTT. Its protein product is CASSWGRQGYQAFF.

This rearrangement joins TRBV6-1 to TRBJ1-3, with 8 bases aligning to TRBD1. With V trimmed by 6 bases and J by 4 bases, 8 bases remained unmatched. The CDR3 has 15 residues. The germline gives CDR1 MNHNS, CDR2 SASEGT. The CDR3 DNA follows: TGTGCCAGCAGGGAGGCCGGGACAGGAGGAAACACCATATATTTT. Its translation: CASREAGTGGNTIYF.

This clone has more than one count but fewer than ten. The V and J genes are TRBV6-5 and TRBJ2-3; D is undetermined. Germline CDR1 is MNHEY and CDR2 is SVGAGI. This CDR3 is 14 amino acids long. With 0 bases removed from V and 2 bases from J, the gap between germline ends came to 6 bases. CDR3 sequence reads: CASSYSDTTDTQYF. The CDR3 DNA is TGTGCCAGCAGTTACTCAGACACCACAGATACGCAGTATTTT.

The chain couples TRBV30 to TRBJ1-1; unclear D gene. V was cut by 3 bases and J by 5 bases, with 13 bases left in between. Germline CDR1 GTSNPN, CDR2 SVGIG (reference sequence). CDR3 length equals 13 residues. CDR3 protein: CAWRDRRRTEAFF. CDR3 nucleotide sequence: TGTGCCTGGAGGGACCGGAGGAGAACTGAAGCTTTCTTT.

This chain connects TRBV6-1 to TRBJ2-7, with D perhaps TRBD1 (5 bases). Germline V gene lookup returns CDR1 MNHNS and CDR2 SASEGT. This CDR3 has 13 residues. Deletions cut 3 bases from V and 9 bases from J, with 15 bases between. In nucleotides, the CDR3 is TGTGCCAGCAGTGAGGGGCTAGAACCCCGGCAGTACTTC. Translation: CASSEGLEPRQYF.

J is TRBJ1-2 and V is TRBV30; the match to TRBD1 covers 8 bases. The CDR3 length is 15 residues. Germline lookup yields CDR1 GTSNPN and CDR2 SVGIG (reference sequence). V gave up 4 bases and J gave up 6 bases; unmatched junction bases: 13. The CDR3 nucleotides are TGTGCCTGGATGACACAGGGGGATTTCAGGAATGGCTACACCTTC. This codes for CAWMTQGDFRNGYTF.

The gene calls are TRBV7-2 and TRBJ2-7; D is possibly TRBD1 (6 bases). The V end lost 3 bases, the J end lost 1 base, and 10 bases lay between the germline ends. CDR3 size: 14 residues. CDR1 is SGHTA and CDR2 is FQGNSA in the germline V gene. The CDR3 spells CASSFTGNSYEQYF. The CDR3 bases are TGTGCCAGCAGCTTCACAGGGAATTCCTACGAGCAGTACTTC.

The V and J genes are TRBV9 and TRBJ2-7; perhaps TRBD2 as D (7 bases). With 0 bases removed from V and 4 bases from J, the gap between germline ends came to 14 bases. There are 15 residues in the CDR3. Germline V CDR1 and CDR2: SGDLS, YYNGEE. DNA of the CDR3: TGTGCCAGCAGCGTAGCTCCGGGGGGCTCGTACGAGCAGTACTTC. Protein sequence: CASSVAPGGSYEQYF.

The V gene is TRBV4-1, the J gene TRBJ1-2, with D perhaps matching TRBD1 (5 bases). This CDR3 is 15 amino acids long. The germline V gene has CDR1 MGHRA and CDR2 YSYEKL. The V end lost 0 bases, the J end lost 3 bases, and 11 bases lay between the germline ends. The CDR3 reads CASSQENVGHYGYTF. In DNA, the CDR3 is TGCGCCAGCAGCCAAGAAAATGTGGGGCACTATGGCTACACCTTC.

The chain carries TRBV15 and TRBJ1-5; tentatively, D is TRBD1 (6 bases). The V and J ends lost 2 bases and 6 bases respectively, with 20 bases between them. The germline CDR1 and CDR2 sequences are LNHNV and YYDKDF (reference sequence). The CDR3 spans 17 residues. This chain's CDR3 is CATSRKTGIENRQPQHF. CDR3 coding DNA: TGTGCCACCAGCAGAAAAACAGGGATCGAGAATCGTCAGCCCCAGCATTTT.

The rearrangement links TRBV28 to TRBJ2-1; weak D call: TRBD1 (5 bases). Germline V gene lookup returns CDR1 MDHEN and CDR2 SYDVKM. The V gene lost 6 bases and the J gene lost 5 bases, with 20 bases spanning the gap. This CDR3 is 16 amino acids long. The CDR3 sequence is CASRGVLHQINNEQFF. In DNA, the CDR3 is TGTGCCAGCAGAGGGGTATTACACCAAATTAACAATGAGCAGTTCTTC.

The chain uses TRBV9 and TRBJ2-7, with D hard to call. Trimming took off 3 bases at V and 0 bases at J, with 7 bases between the two ends. The CDR3 loop spans 13 amino acids. Per germline, CDR1 SGDLS and CDR2 YYNGEE. CDR3: CASSGTDSYEQYF. The CDR3 bases are TGTGCCAGCAGCGGAACAGACTCCTACGAGCAGTACTTC.

The rearrangement joins TRBV29-1 to TRBJ2-7; 7 nucleotides line up with TRBD1. CDR3 size: 15 residues. Germline values: CDR1 SQVTM, CDR2 ANQGSEA. J gave up 7 bases and V 3 bases, and 15 bases lay outside the gene matches. The CDR3 here is CSVEGAYTGAGEQYF. The CDR3 nucleotides read TGCAGCGTTGAGGGGGCGTATACAGGGGCGGGTGAGCAGTACTTC.

The rearrangement uses TRBV2 and TRBJ2-2; D is ambiguous. The V and J ends lost 4 bases and 5 bases respectively, with 11 bases between them. This CDR3 has 14 residues. Germline assignment: CDR1 SNHLY and CDR2 FYNNEI. CDR3 region: CASSAARRTGELFF. In DNA form, the CDR3 reads TGTGCCAGCAGTGCGGCCCGTCGGACCGGGGAGCTGTTTTTT. The complete variable domain, with remaining parts taken from reference TRBV2 and TRBJ2-2, reads EPEVTQTPSHQVTQMGQEVILRCVPISNHLYFYWYRQILGQKVEFLVSFYNNEISEKSEIFDDQFSVERPDGSNFTLKIRSTKLEDSAMYFCASSAARRTGELFFGEGSRLTVL.

The J gene is TRBJ2-7, the V gene TRBV9; weak D call: TRBD2 (5 bases). Trimming took 0 bases from V and 0 from J, leaving 7 bases between them. Germline-derived CDR1 and CDR2 are SGDLS and YYNGEE. The CDR3 consists of 14 residues. The CDR3 sequence is CASSVELVSYEQYF. The CDR3 DNA follows: TGTGCCAGCAGCGTAGAACTAGTCTCCTACGAGCAGTACTTC.

The rearrangement uses TRBV6-1 and TRBJ1-3, with a tentative D call TRBD1 (6 bases). The CDR3 is 15 residues long. V lost 8 bases and J lost 0, with 14 bases in between. Germline V lookup: CDR1 MNHNS, CDR2 SASEGT. The DNA for the CDR3 is TGTGCCAGCCGATCCGGGACAACCTCTGGAAACACCATATATTTT. Protein product: CASRSGTTSGNTIYF.

The chain links TRBV5-4 to TRBJ2-5; D possibly uses TRBD1 or TRBD2 (5 bases each). Between the trimmed V and J ends, which lost 4 bases and 2 bases, there was a span of 15 bases. Germline lookup yields CDR1 SGHNT and CDR2 YYREEE (reference sequence). The length of the CDR3 is 15 residues. Here the CDR3 DNA reads TGTGCCAGCAGCCCCGGGACGGTGCTACAAGAGACCCAGTACTTC. Translation: CASSPGTVLQETQYF.

V usage is TRBV28 and J usage is TRBJ1-2; D unclear. Germline V CDR1 and CDR2: MDHEN, SYDVKM. V was shortened by 6 bases and J by 6 bases, with 17 bases between the two germline ends. This CDR3 comprises 14 residues. Written as DNA, the CDR3 is TGTGCCAGCAGACCTCTCGGGGTTGTCGATGGCTACACCTTC. This translates into CASRPLGVVDGYTF.

The J gene is TRBJ1-4, the V gene TRBV19; D is uncertain. The length of the CDR3 is 14 residues. Between the trimmed V and J ends, which lost 9 bases and 8 bases, there was a span of 19 bases. Per germline, CDR1 LNHDA and CDR2 SQIVND (reference sequence). CDR3 bases: TGTGCCAGCGAAGGGAGGGCCGTTCGAGAAAAACTGTTTTTT. Amino acids: CASEGRAVREKLFF.

J is TRBJ1-1 and V is TRBV7-9, with D possibly TRBD1 on 5 matching bases. V lost 5 bases to trimming and J lost 8 bases, with 9 bases between them. The CDR3 consists of 11 residues. From germline, CDR1 is SEHNR and CDR2 FQNEAQ (reference sequence). The CDR3 loop reads CASSSRTEAFF. The CDR3 coding sequence is TGTGCCAGCAGCAGCCGGACAGAAGCTTTCTTT.

The rearrangement joins TRBV18 to TRBJ2-6; D call uncertain. The germline CDR1 and CDR2 sequences are KGHSH and LQKENI. This CDR3 region has 14 residues. V lost 3 bases and J 5 bases, leaving 8 bases between the germline ends. The CDR3 sequence: CASSPDWRANVLTF. DNA of the CDR3: TGTGCCAGCTCACCTGACTGGAGGGCCAACGTCCTGACTTTC.